The rows below give T cell receptor beta chains drawn from one sample of a study of cytomegalovirus exposure and HLA in healthy donors. Clones were sequenced by immunoSEQ multiplex PCR, and TCRdb holds only the in-frame ones, with some missing. Of approximately 200,000 clones listed, approximately 87% are singletons. The sequencing sample was made of PBMCs. These TCRs come from a human donor in good health. The CDR3 runs from the conserved cysteine through the conserved F or W. The size field is filled for only some rows; it gives once, few, many or a size class.

v_gene,j_gene,abundance,CDR3aa
TRBV7-9,TRBJ2-7,.,CASSSRGFGQYF
TRBV6-5,.,few,CASSISGENYEQYF
TRBV27,TRBJ2-5,.,CASRTIQGRSETQYF
TRBV7-9,TRBJ2-2,few,CSSTKGAGRGTGELFF
TRBV9,TRBJ2-5,.,CASSVELGLAETQYF
TRBV29-1,TRBJ2-5,.,CRAGGPGQETQYF
TRBV7-9,TRBJ2-7,.,CSSSLVLQTDRGSYEQYF
TRBV9,TRBJ2-7,.,CASSAEGGAYEQYF
TRBV7-9,TRBJ2-7,.,CASSLSVGGALSQYF
TRBV5-1,TRBJ2-3,.,CASSSGLSTDTQYF
TRBV4-1,TRBJ2-7,few,CASSQPGQGYEQYF
TRBV19,.,.,CASSIVPGSNEQYF
TRBV13,TRBJ1-1,.,CASSPDTTNTEAFF
TRBV27,TRBJ2-1,.,CASSFLNNEQFF
TRBV5-4,TRBJ2-1,.,CASSLAFNEQFF
TRBV5-4,TRBJ2-1,.,CASSFYPWREGPHNEQFF
TRBV6-5,TRBJ1-6,.,CASSYTKPDSSPLHF
TRBV7-6,TRBJ2-7,.,CASSLAPSESSYEQYF
TRBV7-9,TRBJ2-7,few,CASSLLPTGDYEQYF
TRBV2,TRBJ1-1,.,CASRRDRGTEAFF
TRBV6-5,TRBJ1-6,.,CASSYSLTVNSPLHF
TRBV27,TRBJ2-7,.,CASSSRLAAYEQYF
TRBV15,TRBJ2-1,.,CATSRSPGTSGTLNYNEQFF
TRBV11-2,TRBJ2-7,.,CASSFLYSSYEQYF
TRBV6-5,TRBJ2-6,.,CASSYTGGSGANVLTF
TRBV7-3,TRBJ2-2,once,CASSLTGAGGLTGELFF
TRBV30,TRBJ1-4,once,CAWSLGQGGRKLFF
TRBV7-2,TRBJ2-5,.,CASSSGNLRETQYF
TRBV19,TRBJ2-2,.,CASSIWQGNTGELFF
TRBV6-5,TRBJ2-2,few,CASNRGLTNTGELFF
TRBV19,TRBJ2-1,.,CASSPTRLHSYNEQFF
TRBV6-1,TRBJ2-7,.,CASRLRLAGVNEQYF
TRBV9,TRBJ2-3,.,CASSAFTDTQYF